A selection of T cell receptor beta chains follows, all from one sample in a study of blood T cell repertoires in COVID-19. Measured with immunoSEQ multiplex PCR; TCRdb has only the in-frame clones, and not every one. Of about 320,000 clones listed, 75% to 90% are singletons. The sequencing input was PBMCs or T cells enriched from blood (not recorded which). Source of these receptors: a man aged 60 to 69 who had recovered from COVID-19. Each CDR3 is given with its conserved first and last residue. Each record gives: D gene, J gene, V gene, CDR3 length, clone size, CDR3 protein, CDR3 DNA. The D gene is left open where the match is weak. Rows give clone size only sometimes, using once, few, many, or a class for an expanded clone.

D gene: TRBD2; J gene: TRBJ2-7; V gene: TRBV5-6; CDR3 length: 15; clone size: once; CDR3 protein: CASSPFSGRSYEQYF; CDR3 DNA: TGTGCCAGCAGCCCTTTTAGCGGGAGATCCTACGAGCAGTACTTC
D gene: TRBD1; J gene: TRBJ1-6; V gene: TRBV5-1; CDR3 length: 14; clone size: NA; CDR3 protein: CASTPIGQDSPLHF; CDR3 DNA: TGCGCCAGCACACCCATCGGACAGGATTCACCCCTCCACTTT
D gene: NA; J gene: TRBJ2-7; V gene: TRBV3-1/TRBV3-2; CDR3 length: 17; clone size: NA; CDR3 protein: CASSQDRGNGRSYEQYF; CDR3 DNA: TGTGCCAGCAGCCAAGATCGGGGAAACGGGCGCTCCTACGAGCAGTACTTC
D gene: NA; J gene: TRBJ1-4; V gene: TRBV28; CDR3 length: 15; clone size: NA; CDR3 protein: CASSPSLGQTEKLFF; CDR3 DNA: TGTGCCAGCAGTCCATCCCTGGGGCAAACTGAAAAACTGTTTTTT
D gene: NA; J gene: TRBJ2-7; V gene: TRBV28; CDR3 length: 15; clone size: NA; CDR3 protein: CASSLWGESSYEQYF; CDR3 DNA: TGTGCCAGCAGTTTATGGGGCGAGAGCTCCTACGAGCAGTACTTC
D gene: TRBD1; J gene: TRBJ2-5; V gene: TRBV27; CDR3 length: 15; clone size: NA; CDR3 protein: CASSTPGQGYETQYF; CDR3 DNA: TGTGCCAGCAGTACTCCGGGACAGGGCTACGAGACCCAGTACTTC
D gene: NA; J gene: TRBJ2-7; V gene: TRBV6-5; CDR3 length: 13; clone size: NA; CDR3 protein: CAKGGQPLNEQYF; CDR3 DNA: TGTGCCAAGGGTGGACAGCCTCTGAACGAGCAGTACTTC
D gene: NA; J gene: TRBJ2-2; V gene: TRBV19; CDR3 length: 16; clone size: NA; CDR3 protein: CASSIDTVTYTGELFF; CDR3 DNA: TGTGCCAGTAGTATTGATACAGTAACTTATACCGGGGAGCTGTTTTTT
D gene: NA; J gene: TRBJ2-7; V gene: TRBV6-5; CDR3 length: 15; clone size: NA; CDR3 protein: CASSYDFREPYEQYF; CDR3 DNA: TGTGCCAGCAGTTACGATTTCCGGGAGCCCTACGAGCAGTACTTC
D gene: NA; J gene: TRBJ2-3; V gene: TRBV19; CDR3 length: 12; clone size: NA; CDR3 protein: CASTRNSDTQYF; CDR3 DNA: TGTGCCAGTACCCGTAATTCAGATACGCAGTATTTT
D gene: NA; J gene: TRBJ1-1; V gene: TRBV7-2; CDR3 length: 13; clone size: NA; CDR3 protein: CASNSGARTEAFF; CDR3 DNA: TGTGCCAGCAACTCTGGGGCGCGTACTGAAGCTTTCTTT
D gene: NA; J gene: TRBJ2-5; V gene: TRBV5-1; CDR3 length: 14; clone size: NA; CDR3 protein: CASSLGPSGATQYF; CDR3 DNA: TGCGCCAGCAGCTTGGGTCCGTCTGGGGCGACCCAGTACTTC
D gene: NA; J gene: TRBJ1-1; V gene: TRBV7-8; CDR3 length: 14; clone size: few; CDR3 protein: CASRVGVGASEAFF; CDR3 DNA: TGTGCCAGCAGAGTAGGAGTAGGGGCCTCAGAAGCTTTCTTT
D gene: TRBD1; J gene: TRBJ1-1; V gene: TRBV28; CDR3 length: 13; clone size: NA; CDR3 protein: CASSFSGGTEALF; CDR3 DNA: TGTGCCAGCAGTTTTTCAGGGGGCACTGAAGCTCTCTTT
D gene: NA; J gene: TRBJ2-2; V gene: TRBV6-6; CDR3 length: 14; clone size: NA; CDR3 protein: CASQDRTNTGELFF; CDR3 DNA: TGTGCCAGCCAGGATAGAACGAACACCGGGGAGCTGTTTTTT
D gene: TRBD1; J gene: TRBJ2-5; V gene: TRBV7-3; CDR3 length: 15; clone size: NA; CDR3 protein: CASSFQGGAGETQYF; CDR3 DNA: TGTGCCAGCAGCTTCCAAGGGGGCGCGGGAGAGACCCAGTACTTC
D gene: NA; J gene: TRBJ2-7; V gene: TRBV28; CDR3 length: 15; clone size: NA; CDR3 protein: CASSLSSAGSYEQYF; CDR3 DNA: TGTGCCAGCAGTTTATCGTCCGCAGGCTCCTACGAGCAGTACTTC
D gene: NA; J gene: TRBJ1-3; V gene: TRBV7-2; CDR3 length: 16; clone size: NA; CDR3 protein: CASIPSTASSGNTIYF; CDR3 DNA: TGTGCCAGCATCCCATCAACTGCGAGCTCTGGAAACACCATATATTTT
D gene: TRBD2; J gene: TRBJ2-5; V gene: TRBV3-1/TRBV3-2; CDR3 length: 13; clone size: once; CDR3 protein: CASSKRTSGGRHF; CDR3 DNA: TGTGCCAGCAGCAAACGGACTAGCGGTGGGAGACACTTC
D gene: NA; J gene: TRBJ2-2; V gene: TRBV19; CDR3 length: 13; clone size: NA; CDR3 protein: CASSQSPTGELFF; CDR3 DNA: TGTGCCAGTAGTCAGTCGCCCACCGGGGAGCTGTTTTTT
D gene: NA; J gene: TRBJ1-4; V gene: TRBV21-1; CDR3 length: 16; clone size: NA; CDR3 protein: CASIPGHRRFNEKLFF; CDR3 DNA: TGTGCCAGCATCCCGGGACACCGAAGATTTAATGAAAAACTGTTTTTT
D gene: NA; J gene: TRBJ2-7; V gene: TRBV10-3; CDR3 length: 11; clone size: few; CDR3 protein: CAIEDTYEQYF; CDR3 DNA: TGTGCCATCGAGGACACATACGAGCAGTACTTC
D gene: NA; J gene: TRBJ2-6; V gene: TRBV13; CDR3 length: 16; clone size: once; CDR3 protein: CASSRDGGSGANVLTF; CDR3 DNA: TGTGCCAGCAGCCGGGACGGGGGCTCTGGGGCCAACGTCCTGACTTTC
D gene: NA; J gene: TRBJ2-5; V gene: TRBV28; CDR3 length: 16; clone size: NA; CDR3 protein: CASSFGVAGIQETQYF; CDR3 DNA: TGTGCCAGCAGTTTTGGTGTCGCAGGGATACAAGAGACCCAGTACTTC
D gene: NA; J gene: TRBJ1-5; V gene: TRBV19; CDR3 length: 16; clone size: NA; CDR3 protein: CASSIGHSTGNQPQHF; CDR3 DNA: TGTGCCAGTAGTATTGGACATTCGACGGGCAATCAGCCCCAGCATTTT
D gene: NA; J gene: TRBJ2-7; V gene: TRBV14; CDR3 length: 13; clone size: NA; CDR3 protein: CASSPDLNYEQYF; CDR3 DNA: TGTGCCAGCAGCCCTGACTTGAACTACGAGCAGTACTTC
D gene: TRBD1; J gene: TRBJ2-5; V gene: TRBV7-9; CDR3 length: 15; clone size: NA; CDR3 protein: CASSSDRGWSETQYF; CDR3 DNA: TGTGCCAGCAGCTCCGACAGGGGGTGGTCGGAGACCCAGTACTTC
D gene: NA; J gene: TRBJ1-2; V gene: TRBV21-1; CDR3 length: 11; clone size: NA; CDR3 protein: CASSPSHGYTF; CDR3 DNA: TGTGCCAGCAGCCCATCCCATGGCTACACCTTC
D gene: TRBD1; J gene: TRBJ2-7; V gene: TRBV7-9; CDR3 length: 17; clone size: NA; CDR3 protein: CASSLPRAENRGYEQYF; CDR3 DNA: TGTGCCAGCAGCTTACCGCGCGCCGAGAACAGGGGGTACGAGCAGTACTTC
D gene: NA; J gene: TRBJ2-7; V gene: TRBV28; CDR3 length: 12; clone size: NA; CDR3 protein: CASSSMGLEQYF; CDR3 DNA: TGTGCCAGCAGTTCAATGGGGCTTGAGCAGTACTTC
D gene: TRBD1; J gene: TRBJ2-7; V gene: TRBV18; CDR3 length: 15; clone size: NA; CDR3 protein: CASSLTGTGVDEQYF; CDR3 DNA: TGTGCCAGCTCTCTCACCGGGACAGGGGTTGACGAGCAGTACTTC
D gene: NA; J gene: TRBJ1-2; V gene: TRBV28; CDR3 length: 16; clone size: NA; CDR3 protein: CASSLVPGGAYYGYTF; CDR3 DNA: TGTGCCAGCAGTTTGGTACCGGGGGGCGCATACTATGGCTACACCTTC
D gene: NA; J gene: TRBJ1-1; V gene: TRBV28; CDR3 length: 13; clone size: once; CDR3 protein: CASTLPGNTEAFF; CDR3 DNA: TGTGCCAGCACCCTCCCCGGGAACACTGAAGCTTTCTTT
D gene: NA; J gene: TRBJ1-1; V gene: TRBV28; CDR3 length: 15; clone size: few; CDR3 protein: CASSLFGDLNTEAFF; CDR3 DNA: TGTGCCAGCAGTTTATTCGGGGACTTGAACACTGAAGCTTTCTTT
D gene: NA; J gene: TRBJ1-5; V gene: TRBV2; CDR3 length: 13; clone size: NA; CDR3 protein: CASSGGRMEPQHF; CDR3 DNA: TGTGCCAGCAGTGGGGGGAGGATGGAGCCCCAGCATTTT
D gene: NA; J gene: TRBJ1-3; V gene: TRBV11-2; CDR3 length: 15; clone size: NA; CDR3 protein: CASSSLRGVGNTIYF; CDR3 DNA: TGTGCCAGCAGCTCTCTCCGGGGAGTTGGAAACACCATATATTTT
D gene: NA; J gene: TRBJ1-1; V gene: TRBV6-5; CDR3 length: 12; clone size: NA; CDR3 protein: CASSYSEGEAFF; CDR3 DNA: TGTGCCAGCAGTTACTCGGAGGGGGAAGCTTTCTTT
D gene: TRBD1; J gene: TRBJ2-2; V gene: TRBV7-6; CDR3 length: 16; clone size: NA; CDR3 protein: CASSSGQGGITGELFF; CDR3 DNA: TGTGCCAGCAGCTCGGGACAGGGAGGGATCACCGGGGAGCTGTTTTTT
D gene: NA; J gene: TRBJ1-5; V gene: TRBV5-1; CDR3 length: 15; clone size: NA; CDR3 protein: CASSFGGTGNQPQHF; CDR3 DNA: TGCGCCAGCAGCTTCGGAGGGACCGGCAATCAGCCCCAGCATTTT
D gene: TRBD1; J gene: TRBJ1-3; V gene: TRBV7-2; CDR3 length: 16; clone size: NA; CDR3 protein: CASSLLGTATGNTIYF; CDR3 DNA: TGTGCCAGCAGCTTATTAGGGACAGCAACTGGAAACACCATATATTTT
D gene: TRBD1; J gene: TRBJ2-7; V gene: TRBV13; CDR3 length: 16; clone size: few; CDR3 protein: CASSLGPGQGHYEQYF; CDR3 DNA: TGTGCCAGCAGCTTAGGACCGGGACAGGGTCACTACGAGCAGTACTTC
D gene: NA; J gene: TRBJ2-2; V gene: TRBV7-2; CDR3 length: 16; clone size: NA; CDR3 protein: CASSLRVDLNTGELFF; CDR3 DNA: TGTGCCAGCAGCTTGAGAGTTGATCTGAACACCGGGGAGCTGTTTTTT
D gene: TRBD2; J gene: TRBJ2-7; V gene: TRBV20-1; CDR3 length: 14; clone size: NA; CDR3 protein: CSASFRGGSYEQYF; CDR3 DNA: TGCAGTGCTAGTTTTCGGGGGGGGTCCTACGAGCAGTACTTC
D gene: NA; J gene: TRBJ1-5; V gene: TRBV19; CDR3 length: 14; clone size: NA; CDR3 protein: CASSIFVEAQPQHF; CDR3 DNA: TGTGCCAGTAGTATCTTCGTGGAGGCTCAGCCCCAGCATTTT
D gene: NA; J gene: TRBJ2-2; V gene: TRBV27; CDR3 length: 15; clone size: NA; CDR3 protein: CASSLRQGSTGELFF; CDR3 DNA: TGTGCCAGCAGTTTAAGGCAGGGTTCCACCGGGGAGCTGTTTTTT
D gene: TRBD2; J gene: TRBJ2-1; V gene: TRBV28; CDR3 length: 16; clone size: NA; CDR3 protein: CASSPLAGEGGNEQFF; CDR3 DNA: TGTGCCAGCAGTCCCTTAGCGGGGGAGGGGGGTAATGAGCAGTTCTTC
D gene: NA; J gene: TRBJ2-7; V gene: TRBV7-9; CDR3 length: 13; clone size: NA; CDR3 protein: CASSLASPYEQYF; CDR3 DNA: TGTGCCAGCAGCTTGGCTAGCCCCTACGAGCAGTACTTC
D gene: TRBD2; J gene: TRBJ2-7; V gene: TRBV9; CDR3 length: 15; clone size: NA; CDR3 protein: CASSVDLGTNYEQYF; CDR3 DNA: TGTGCCAGCAGCGTAGACCTCGGGACTAACTACGAGCAGTACTTC
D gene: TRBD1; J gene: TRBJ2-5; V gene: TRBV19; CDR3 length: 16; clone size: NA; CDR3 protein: CASSIVVGTAQETQYF; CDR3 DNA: TGTGCCAGTAGTATAGTTGTAGGGACAGCCCAAGAGACCCAGTACTTC